These T cell receptor beta chains were read from a single sample in a study of vaccination and CD4 T cells after COVID-19. No antigen has been identified for these receptors. TCRdb redid the calling of the PCR reads with MiXCR, one entry per CDR3 protein. The table lists under 20,000 distinct CDR3 sequences, around 46% of them singletons, with under 4.5% in the top ten. Sequenced material: CD4+ T cells from blood, cultured in vitro, taken before SARS-CoV-2 vaccination. The receptors come from a human donor who had recovered from COVID-19. Each CDR3 is given with its conserved first and last residue.

v_gene	j_gene	CDR3aa
TRBV20-1	TRBJ1-1	CSAYIRGGVAEAFF
TRBV9	TRBJ2-3	CASSGGTFAWADTQYF
TRBV7-9	TRBJ1-1	CASSLWQGKNTEAFF
TRBV7-8	TRBJ1-2	CASSFTVPGRDGYTF
TRBV7-2	TRBJ2-7	CASSYGTSYEQYF
TRBV7-9	TRBJ1-1	CASSTWAGAMNTEAFF
TRBV27	TRBJ1-2	CASSYYPDRGPTGYTF
TRBV6-1	TRBJ1-5	CASSERGNQPQHF
TRBV6-1	TRBJ1-1	CASRRGGQLNTEAFF
TRBV20-1	TRBJ2-7	CSAQDARSTHEQYF
TRBV29-1	TRBJ2-1	CSVDITGQGAHEQFF
TRBV9	TRBJ2-1	CASSYETSGTSNEQFF
TRBV7-3	TRBJ2-5	CASSLRGAGAAETQYF
TRBV28	TRBJ2-3	CASSPRTSGSTDTQYF
TRBV10-3	TRBJ2-5	CAISVGTRETQYF
TRBV5-4	TRBJ2-5	CASSAGQDRETQYF
TRBV6-2/TRBV6-3	TRBJ1-1	CASSLSAMGGEAFF
TRBV19	TRBJ1-2	CASSISGNYGYTF
TRBV7-9	TRBJ1-1	CASSFLGGMNTEAFF
TRBV7-2	TRBJ2-3	CASSLPGGGGADTQYF
TRBV6-1	TRBJ1-2	CASSGRSPYGYTF
TRBV6-1	TRBJ1-2	CASRDSANYGYTF
TRBV20-1	TRBJ1-6	CSARDRVPNSPLHF
TRBV6-2/TRBV6-3	TRBJ2-7	CASRGMRGGDLGASYEQYF
TRBV5-4	TRBJ2-5	CASSLGQGVVGETQYF
TRBV20-1	TRBJ2-7	CSAKGPRRHEQYF
TRBV10-3	TRBJ2-5	CATTHHGESQETQYF
TRBV20-1	TRBJ2-5	CSARDFSGGWETQYF
TRBV7-9	TRBJ1-1	CASRLDRVNTEAFF
TRBV7-7	TRBJ1-1	CASSLFRGAEAFF
TRBV7-2	TRBJ2-5	CASSYGPVNRETQYF
TRBV6-1	TRBJ1-5	CASSGLAQPQHF
TRBV7-9	TRBJ1-4	CAVQAGEREKLFF
TRBV28	TRBJ1-1	CASSLADGTEAFF
TRBV6-1	TRBJ1-2	CASSEAGQGYGYTF
TRBV21-1	TRBJ1-5	CASSPAPGGQPQHF
TRBV19	TRBJ1-5	CASSGSTGPNQPQHF
TRBV6-1	TRBJ2-7	CASSVKGEQYF
TRBV7-3	TRBJ2-2	CASSLMAGANTGELFF
TRBV28	TRBJ1-1	CASSPSEGAGTEAFF
TRBV5-4	TRBJ2-7	CASSYNRAYEQYF
TRBV7-9	TRBJ1-1	CASSALGTVIPMNTEAFF
TRBV5-6	TRBJ1-2	CASSPPGEYGYTF
TRBV12-3/TRBV12-4	TRBJ2-5	CASSLISGRQETQYF
TRBV20-1	TRBJ2-6	CSAAPLQGSGANVLTF
TRBV28	TRBJ1-1	CASSLSRDRNTEAFF
TRBV12-3/TRBV12-4	TRBJ2-1	CASSLRLAGGDEQFF
TRBV10-3	TRBJ1-5	CAITEEAYGQPQHF
TRBV2	TRBJ2-3	CASHGDSTDTQYF
TRBV19	TRBJ2-3	CASDKATSGGWDTQYF
TRBV7-9	TRBJ1-2	CASSLGQGADGYTF
TRBV15	TRBJ2-3	CATRRQGRTDTQYF
TRBV6-1	TRBJ2-7	CASSNRGPHEQYF
TRBV6-2/TRBV6-3	TRBJ1-5	CASSYPRGTLGSNQPQHF
TRBV6-2/TRBV6-3	TRBJ1-1	CASRHQDLTEAFF
TRBV19	TRBJ1-1	CASSIRPRRLNTEAFF